The clone carrying this T cell receptor beta chain was observed a handful of times. Its antigen is unknown. Different DNA sequences within this sample yield the same CDR3. Sequenced by immunoSEQ multiplex PCR; TCRdb stores in-frame clones only, minus some. The sample has some 70,000 clones, about two thirds seen once; the top ten hold around 5.8%. This entry belongs to a study of cytotoxic CD8 clonotypes in ibrutinib-treated CLL. Study context: For this cohort, patients were some eleven relapsed/refractory and under 16 treatment-naive, while 17 were IGHV unmutated. On average, each sample had about 250,000 productive templates and under 95,000 productive rearrangements.

CDR3 length: 13 amino acids. V lost 1 base, J lost 4 bases, and 4 bases lay in between. The germline gives CDR1 SGHVS, CDR2 FNYEAQ. Findings of the study overall: Sampling of sustained-remission and progressing patients occurred at differing times. The study found clonality rose at ibrutinib response, then fell toward baseline at progression.

The sequencing used PBMCs, collected after 12 months of ibrutinib treatment. The sequence was obtained from a human donor with chronic lymphocytic leukemia. This chain connects TRBV7-6 to TRBJ2-2; no firm D call. In nucleotides, the CDR3 is TGTGCCAGCAGCTTAGGGGGCACCGGGGAGCTGTTTTTT. Its translation is CASSLGGTGELFF.